These 7 T cell receptor beta chains were all obtained from the same sample, sequenced in a study of T cell repertoires in breast cancer. During the second nested PCR, blocking oligonucleotides suppressed genes that were not paired. TCRdb re-analysed the emulsion pairing reads in MiXCR, keeping a single row per CDR3 protein. The table includes tens of thousands of distinct CDR3 sequences, around 45% detected once. An expanded emulsion RT-PCR with primers for all TCR V genes paired CD8+ T cell chains. The specimen sequenced was CD8+ T cells. These receptor sequences come from a pool of human donors with breast cancer or a healthy control (not recorded which).

J is TRBJ2-6 and V is TRBV3-1; 11 bases are shared with TRBD1. Germline CDR1 and CDR2: LGHDT and YNNKEL (reference sequence). V was clipped by 0 bases and J by 2 bases; unmatched bases: 3. This CDR3 is built from 18 residues. The CDR3, as DNA: TGTGCCAGCAGCCAAGATGGGACAGGGGGACCTGGGGCCAACGTCCTGACTTTC. Protein sequence: CASSQDGTGGPGANVLTF.

This clonotype was observed a few times. V and J are TRBV18 and TRBJ1-4; 9 bases are a match to TRBD1. CDR3 size: 15 residues. The junction had 4 bases not matched to a gene; V was cut back by 3 bases and J by 5 bases. Germline lookup yields CDR1 KGHSH and CDR2 LQKENI. The CDR3, as DNA: TGTGCCAGCTCACCCGGGACAGGGCTAAATGAAAAACTGTTTTTT. This encodes CASSPGTGLNEKLFF.

The chain combines TRBV5-5 with TRBJ2-3, with TRBD2 identical over 14 bases. V was pared by 2 bases and J by 3 bases, with 5 bases of the junction left unmatched. CDR1 and CDR2 from the germline V gene are SGHKS and YYEKEE (reference sequence). CDR3 length: 17 amino acids. DNA of the CDR3: TGTGCCAGCAGCTTCTCGGGACTAGCGGGGGCAACAGATACGCAGTATTTT. Translating it yields CASSFSGLAGATDTQYF. Complete variable domain (other parts from reference TRBV5-5 and TRBJ2-3): DAGVTQSPTHLIKTRGQQVTLRCSPISGHKSVSWYQQVLGQGPQFIFQYYEKEERGRGNFPDRFSARQFPNYSSELNVNALLLGDSALYLCASSFSGLAGATDTQYFGPGTRLTVL.

The CDR3 DNA reads TGCGCCAGCAGCCAGGACTACGAGCAGTACTTC. This gives the protein CASSQDYEQYF. The genes are TRBV5-1 and TRBJ2-7; no reliable D call. The CDR3 has 11 residues. With 4 bases removed from V and 3 bases from J, the gap between germline ends came to 5 bases. Germline CDR1 SGHRS, CDR2 YFSETQ.

The genes are TRBV7-2 and TRBJ1-5, with D maybe TRBD1 (5 bases). CDR3 size: 15 residues. The V gene's germline CDR1 is SGHTA and CDR2 FQGNSA. The V and J ends lost 5 bases and 6 bases respectively, with 17 bases between them. The CDR3 protein is CASSPSRGMGQPQHF. In DNA form, the CDR3 reads TGTGCCAGCAGCCCCTCTAGGGGCATGGGTCAGCCCCAGCATTTT.

The chain employs TRBV5-4 and TRBJ2-3, with 7 positions matching TRBD1. Germline CDR1 is SGHNT and CDR2 is YYREEE (reference sequence). There are 18 residues in the CDR3. Losses at the gene ends were 5 bases for V and 3 bases for J; bases not matched to a gene: 18. The CDR3 nucleotides read TGTGCCAGCAGTGTTCCGGGACAGCGAACCAGTACGACAGATACGCAGTATTTT. As protein: CASSVPGQRTSTTDTQYF.

This chain joins TRBV27 and TRBJ2-7, with 7 bases identical to TRBD2. Germline trimming cut 0 bases from V and 3 bases from J; bases unmatched to any gene: 14. This CDR3 is 18 amino acids long. Germline V gene sequence: CDR1 MNHEY, CDR2 SMNVEV (reference sequence). CDR3 nucleotides: TGTGCCAGCAGTTTATCGGCTTCCCGCGGGAGAGGGTTCTACGAGCAGTACTTC. As protein: CASSLSASRGRGFYEQYF.